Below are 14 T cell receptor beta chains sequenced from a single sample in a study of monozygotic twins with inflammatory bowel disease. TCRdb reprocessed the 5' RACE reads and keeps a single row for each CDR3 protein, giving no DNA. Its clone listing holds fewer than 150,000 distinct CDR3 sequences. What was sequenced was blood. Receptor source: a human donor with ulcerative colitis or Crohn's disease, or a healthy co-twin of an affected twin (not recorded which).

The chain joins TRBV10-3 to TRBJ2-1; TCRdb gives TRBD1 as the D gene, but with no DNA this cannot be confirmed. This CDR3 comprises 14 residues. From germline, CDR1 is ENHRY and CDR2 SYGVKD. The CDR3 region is CAIRRTGGFNEQFF.

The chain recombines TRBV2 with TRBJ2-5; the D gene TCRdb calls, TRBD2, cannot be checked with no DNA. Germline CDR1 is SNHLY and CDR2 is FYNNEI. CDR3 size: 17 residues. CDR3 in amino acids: CASRWGHLGEIQETQYF.

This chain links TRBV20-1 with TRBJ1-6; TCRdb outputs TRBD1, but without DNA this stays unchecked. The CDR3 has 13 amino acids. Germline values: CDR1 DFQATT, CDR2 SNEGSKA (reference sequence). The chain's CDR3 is CSAQTANNSPLHF.

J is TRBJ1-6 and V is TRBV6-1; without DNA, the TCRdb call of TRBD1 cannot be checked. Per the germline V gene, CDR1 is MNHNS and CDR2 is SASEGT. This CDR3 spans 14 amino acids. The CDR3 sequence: CAIKPRGDNSPLHF.

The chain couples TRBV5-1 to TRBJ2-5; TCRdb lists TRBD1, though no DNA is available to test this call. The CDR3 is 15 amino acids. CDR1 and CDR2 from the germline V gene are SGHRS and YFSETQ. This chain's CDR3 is CASSSTGGWQETQYF.

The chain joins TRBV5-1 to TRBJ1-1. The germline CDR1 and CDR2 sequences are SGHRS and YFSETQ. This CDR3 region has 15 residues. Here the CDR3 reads CASSLAWSDNTEAFF.

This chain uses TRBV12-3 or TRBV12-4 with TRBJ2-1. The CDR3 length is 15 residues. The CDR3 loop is CASSAQPSSYNEQFF.

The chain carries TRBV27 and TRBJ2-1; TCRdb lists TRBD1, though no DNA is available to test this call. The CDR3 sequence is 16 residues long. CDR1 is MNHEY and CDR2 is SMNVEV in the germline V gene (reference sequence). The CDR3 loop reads CASYSGGQFHYNEQFF.

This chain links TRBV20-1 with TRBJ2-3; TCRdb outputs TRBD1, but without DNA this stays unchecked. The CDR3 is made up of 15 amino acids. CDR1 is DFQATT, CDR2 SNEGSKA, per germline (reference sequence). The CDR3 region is CSASPLRGGTDTQYF.

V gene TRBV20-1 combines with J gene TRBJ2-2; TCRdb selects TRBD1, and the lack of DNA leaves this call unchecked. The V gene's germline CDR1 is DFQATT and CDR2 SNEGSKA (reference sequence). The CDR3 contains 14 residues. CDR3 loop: CSTPKQGRTGELFF.

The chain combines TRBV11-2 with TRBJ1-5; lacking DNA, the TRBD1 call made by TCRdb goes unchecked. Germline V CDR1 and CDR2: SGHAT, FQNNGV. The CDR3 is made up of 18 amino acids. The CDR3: CASSLRSGGAFSNQPQHF.

CDR3 protein: CASSPQRQGADSNQPQHF. This chain uses TRBV4-1 with TRBJ1-5; no DNA is available, so the TRBD1 call from TCRdb remains unchecked. The CDR3 has 18 amino acids. Germline CDR1 MGHRA, CDR2 YSYEKL.

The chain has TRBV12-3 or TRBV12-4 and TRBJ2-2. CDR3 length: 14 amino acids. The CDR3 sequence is CASIWQANTGELFF.

This chain's CDR3 is CASSYFGILTDTQYF. The chain has TRBV6-2 or TRBV6-3 and TRBJ2-3. The CDR3 spans 15 residues. Germline CDR1 and CDR2: MNHEY and SVGEGT.